This T cell receptor (beta chain) was sequenced in a study of blood T cells in healthy people across ages. Points from the study as a whole: In long-lived donors, naive CD4+ cell counts and diversity exceeded those of aged donors. From one million sequenced T cells, diversity estimates were lower bounds.

Primed by a sample-barcoded 5' primer and a J-beta primer mix, a second PCR proceeded for 7 to 11 cycles. TCRdb ran MiXCR on the 5' RACE reads and lists one entry per CDR3 protein. The data show 850,000 to 1,000,000 distinct CDR3 sequences, 51% seen once. The CDR3 length is 15 residues. Germline trimming cut 6 bases from V and 1 base from J; bases unmatched to any gene: 6. Germline CDR1 is MNHEY and CDR2 is SVGEGT. This clonotype showed up many times. Its specificity is unknown. Every donor gave 8.5 to 10 milliliters of peripheral blood. V is TRBV6-2 or TRBV6-3 and J is TRBJ2-4, with 7 bases matching TRBD1. Sequencing was performed on blood. The clonotype comes from a woman in her sixties in good health. The CDR3 coding sequence is TGTGCCAGCAGCCTACAGGGGAGTGCCAAAAACATTCAGTACTTC. This translates into CASSLQGSAKNIQYF.